The source of this T cell receptor beta chain is a study of shared T cell receptors in the human thymus. Assay: immunoSEQ multiplex PCR; the TCRdb copy retains only in-frame clones and omits some. The sample holds about 730,000 clones, 70% to 90% seen once. These data are also associated with another study on human thymus T cells. That publication notes: In corrective heart surgery, resections were taken, and these provided the thymus tissue. Seemingly biased V and J gene usage marked thymic and blood repertoires. In unrelated individuals, thymic repertoires overlapped highly, according to related research.

Input material: thymocytes. The clonotype comes from a girl under three years old with a congenital heart defect.

The CDR3 DNA sequence: TGTGCCAGCAGTTATGGGGGGAGGGGCTATGGCTACACCTTC. This gives the protein CASSYGGRGYGYTF. This rearrangement joins TRBV6-1 to TRBJ1-2, with a possible D match to TRBD1 (5 bases). Trimming pared 5 bases from V and 4 bases from J, leaving 14 bases between. Per germline, CDR1 MNHNS and CDR2 SASEGT. This CDR3 contains 14 residues.